These T cell receptor beta chains were read from a single sample in a study of tumor and adjacent non-tumor tissue in lung cancer. TCRdb re-analysed the multiplex PCR reads in MiXCR, keeping a single row per CDR3 protein. The sample records 65,000 to 75,000 distinct CDR3 sequences, 76% being singletons. The sample taken for sequencing was distant non-tumor lung tissue. Source of these receptors: a man aged 60-69 years with non-small cell lung cancer. Each CDR3 is given with its conserved first and last residue. The D gene is left open where the match is weak. Clone size is not always given. Where it is, it says once, few, many or a class for expanded clones.

D	size	V	J	DNA	CDR3
NA	NA	TRBV29-1	TRBJ2-4	TGCAGCGTTGAAGATCGGGGTGGGCTAGCCAAAAACATTCAGTACTTC	CSVEDRGGLAKNIQYF
NA	NA	TRBV28	TRBJ1-3	TGTGCCAGCGGCAGTCGGTGGGGCCAAGGAGGAGACACCATATATTTT	CASGSRWGQGGDTIYF
TRBD2	many	TRBV12-3/TRBV12-4	TRBJ2-3	TGTGCCAGCAGTTTAGGATTAGCGGGAGGGAGCACAGATACGCAGTATTTT	CASSLGLAGGSTDTQYF
TRBD2	NA	TRBV13	TRBJ2-1	TGTGCCAGCAGCTCGCGTACTAGCGCCTGGAATGAGCAGTTCTTC	CASSSRTSAWNEQFF
TRBD1	many	TRBV5-6	TRBJ2-6	TGTGCCAGCAGCTTGGGGGGGACAGGGTTCGCTGGGGCCAACGTCCTGACTTTC	CASSLGGTGFAGANVLTF
NA	many	TRBV20-1	TRBJ1-1	TGCAGTGCTAAGCGTGTGGACACCACCAACACTGAAGCTTTCTTT	CSAKRVDTTNTEAFF
NA	NA	TRBV6-1	TRBJ1-1	TGTACCAGCACCCAACTAATCTTGAACACTGAAGCTTTCTTT	CTSTQLILNTEAFF
NA	NA	TRBV6-1	TRBJ1-5	TGTGCCTGCAATGGGGGGGGCGAAAATCACCCCCAGCATTTT	CACNGGGENHPQHF
NA	once	TRBV6-5	TRBJ1-5	TGTGCCAGCAGGCGACCTCAGGGAGGTCAGCCCCATCATTTT	CASRRPQGGQPHHF
NA	once	TRBV6-2/TRBV6-3	TRBJ2-1	TGTGCCAGCAGTTACGACTGGCCTGATCAATTATACTATGAGCAGTTCTTC	CASSYDWPDQLYYEQFF
NA	NA	TRBV28	TRBJ2-4	TGTGCCAGCAGTTTATACCCCTTAGCCATAAACATACAGTACTTC	CASSLYPLAINIQYF
NA	NA	TRBV5-8	TRBJ1-2	TGTGTCAGCAGCTTGGTCGGCGATACTAACTATGGCTACACCTTC	CVSSLVGDTNYGYTF
TRBD2	NA	TRBV20-1	TRBJ2-1	TGCAATGCTAGAGATCGACGGACTAGCTATGAGCAGTTTTTC	CNARDRRTSYEQFF
NA	once	TRBV6-2/TRBV6-3	TRBJ2-1	TGTGCCAGCAGTCGACTGGGCTCGTACAATGAGCAGTTCTTC	CASSRLGSYNEQFF
NA	NA	TRBV6-5	TRBJ2-1	TGTGCCAGCAAGGGCAGCGTGAGGGGCAATGAGCAGTTCTTC	CASKGSVRGNEQFF
NA	NA	TRBV6-2/TRBV6-3	TRBJ1-2	TGTACTAGCAGAGGGGACGTAACGGGCTACACCTTC	CTSRGDVTGYTF
TRBD1	NA	TRBV6-5	TRBJ2-7	TGTGCCAGCAGTTACGGACAGGGACGCGTCTACGAGCAGTACTTC	CASSYGQGRVYEQYF
TRBD2	NA	TRBV5-1	TRBJ2-1	TGCGCCAGCAGCTTGCCATCTCCGGGACTAGGGGTTGATGAGCAGTTCTTC	CASSLPSPGLGVDEQFF
TRBD1	NA	TRBV7-8	TRBJ2-3	TGTGCCAGCAGCATACCCGGGACAGGCTTTGGCTTGACAGATACGCAGTATTTT	CASSIPGTGFGLTDTQYF
NA	NA	TRBV20-1	TRBJ2-1	TGCAGTGCTAGATTAGCCGAGGGAGTCACAAATGAGCAATTCTTC	CSARLAEGVTNEQFF
NA	NA	TRBV20-1	TRBJ2-5	TGCAGTGCTAGAGATCCCGGGAGAGGGGGAGGGGAGACCCAGTACTTC	CSARDPGRGGGETQYF
TRBD1	NA	TRBV7-8	TRBJ2-7	TGTGCCAGCAGCTTGTGGAGGACAGGGGGGGGGCAGTACTTC	CASSLWRTGGGQYF
NA	NA	TRBV25-1	TRBJ2-1	TGTACCAGCAGTAAAGGGGTGGAGCAGTCCTTC	CTSSKGVEQSF
TRBD2	many	TRBV6-2/TRBV6-3	TRBJ2-1	TGTGCCAGCAGTTACTCCGGACTAGTCAACGATGAGCAGTTCTTC	CASSYSGLVNDEQFF
TRBD1	medium-sized	TRBV29-1	TRBJ1-3	TGCAGCGTGATACCCGGGACAGCTGGAAACACCATATATTTT	CSVIPGTAGNTIYF
NA	NA	TRBV5-4	TRBJ2-7	TGTGCCAGCAGCTGGCTGGGACGAGGGGATTCCTACGAGCAGTACTTC	CASSWLGRGDSYEQYF
TRBD2	many	TRBV15	TRBJ2-5	TGTGCCACCAGCAGAGGGGCAAGCGGGGTACACGAGACCCAGTACTTC	CATSRGASGVHETQYF
NA	medium-sized	TRBV6-1	TRBJ1-5	TGTGCCAGCAGTGAAGTCGGTTTTCAGCCCCAGCATTTT	CASSEVGFQPQHF
TRBD1	many	TRBV28	TRBJ1-1	TGTGCCAGCAGTCTCCCAGGACAGGGGTCCACTGAAGCTTTCTTT	CASSLPGQGSTEAFF
NA	NA	TRBV6-6	TRBJ1-2	TGTGCCAGCGGGTCCTTCATCAGCACCTATGGCTACACCTTC	CASGSFISTYGYTF
TRBD1	many	TRBV6-2/TRBV6-3	TRBJ2-7	TGTGCCAGCAGTTATGGGGCAGGGGGCTACGAGCAGTACTTC	CASSYGAGGYEQYF
TRBD2	NA	TRBV28	TRBJ2-7	TGTGCCAGCGGTTTTAAGACTAGCGCCGCCTACGAGCAGTACTTC	CASGFKTSAAYEQYF
NA	NA	TRBV29-1	TRBJ2-3	TGCAGCGTCGATGACCCAACTGCTATCACAGATACGCAGTATTTT	CSVDDPTAITDTQYF
TRBD2	NA	TRBV20-1	TRBJ2-7	TGCAGTGCTAGAGCGGCTAGCGGGCTAGTGGTCGAGCAGTACTTC	CSARAASGLVVEQYF
TRBD2	NA	TRBV28	TRBJ2-3	TGTGCCAGCATCGGGCGGGAGGGCCGTATCACAGATACGCAGTATTTT	CASIGREGRITDTQYF
NA	NA	TRBV12-3/TRBV12-4	TRBJ1-5	TGTGCCAGCAGTTTGGTAACTTGGCAGCCCCAGCATTTT	CASSLVTWQPQHF
NA	NA	TRBV29-1	TRBJ2-5	TGCAGCGTTGAAATAGATGTACATGAGACCCAGTACTTC	CSVEIDVHETQYF
TRBD2	NA	TRBV11-2	TRBJ2-1	TGTGCCGGCAGCTCATGGACTAGCGGGAGTCCCCTGGAAGGCAATGAGCAGTCCTTC	CAGSSWTSGSPLEGNEQSF
TRBD2	NA	TRBV5-4	TRBJ2-1	TGTGCCAGCAGCTTGGTCGGGACTAGCGTAACCAATGAGCGGTTATTC	CASSLVGTSVTNERLF
NA	NA	TRBV29-1	TRBJ2-7	TGCAGCGTTGAAGAGCCCCATGGGAAAGCTTCCTACGAACAGTACTTC	CSVEEPHGKASYEQYF
NA	NA	TRBV28	TRBJ1-2	TGTGCCAGCAGTTTATCTGTAATCTATGGCTACAGCTTC	CASSLSVIYGYSF
NA	NA	TRBV6-5	TRBJ1-2	TGTGCCAGCAGTACAGAACAGTGTACTAACTATGGCTACACCTTC	CASSTEQCTNYGYTF
TRBD2	NA	TRBV6-5	TRBJ2-7	TGTGCCAGCAGTTACGACACCCTAGCGGGTGATGAGCAATACTTC	CASSYDTLAGDEQYF
NA	NA	TRBV6-5	TRBJ2-3	TGTGCCAGCAGTCTCGAGGGTATTGGCACAGATACGCTATATTTT	CASSLEGIGTDTLYF
NA	NA	TRBV11-2	TRBJ2-5	TGTGCCAGCAGCTTATCGCTAGCTGGAGAGACCCAGTACTTC	CASSLSLAGETQYF
NA	once	TRBV12-3/TRBV12-4	TRBJ2-2	TGTGCCAGCAGCGGTACAGGGATGGACACCGGGGAGCTGTTTTTT	CASSGTGMDTGELFF
NA	many	TRBV28	TRBJ2-1	TGTGCCAGCAGTTTCCCCGGCCCCTACAATGAGCAGTTCTTC	CASSFPGPYNEQFF
NA	many	TRBV25-1	TRBJ1-2	TGTGCCAGCAGTGGCGACGGTGGGTCTGGTGGCTACACCTTC	CASSGDGGSGGYTF
NA	NA	TRBV6-5	TRBJ2-5	TGTACCAGCGCCTCGGGCTGTGAGACCCAGTACTTC	CTSASGCETQYF
NA	NA	TRBV21-1	TRBJ1-4	TGTGCCTGCAGCAAAGATGAGGAAGAGGGCTGGGATGAAAAACTGTTTTTT	CACSKDEEEGWDEKLFF